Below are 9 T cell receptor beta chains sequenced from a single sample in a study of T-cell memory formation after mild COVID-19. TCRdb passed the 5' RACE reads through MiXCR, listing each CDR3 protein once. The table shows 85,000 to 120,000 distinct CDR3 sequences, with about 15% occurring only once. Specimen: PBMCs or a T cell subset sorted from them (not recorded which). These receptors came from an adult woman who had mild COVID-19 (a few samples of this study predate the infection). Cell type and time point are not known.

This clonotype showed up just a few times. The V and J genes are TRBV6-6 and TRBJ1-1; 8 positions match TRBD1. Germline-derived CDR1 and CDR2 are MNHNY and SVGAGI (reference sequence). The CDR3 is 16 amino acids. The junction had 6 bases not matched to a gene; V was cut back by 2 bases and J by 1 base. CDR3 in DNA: TGTGCCAGCAGTTACAGTAGGACAGGGCAGAACACTGAAGCTTTCTTT. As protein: CASSYSRTGQNTEAFF.

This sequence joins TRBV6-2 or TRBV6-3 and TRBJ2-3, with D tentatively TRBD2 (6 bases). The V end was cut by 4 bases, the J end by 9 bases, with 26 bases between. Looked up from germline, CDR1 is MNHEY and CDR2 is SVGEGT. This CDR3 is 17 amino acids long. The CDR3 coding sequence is TGTGCCAGCAGTTCCCCGAAATCCGGCCTCCCTGGAGGGACGCAGTATTTT. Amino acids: CASSSPKSGLPGGTQYF.

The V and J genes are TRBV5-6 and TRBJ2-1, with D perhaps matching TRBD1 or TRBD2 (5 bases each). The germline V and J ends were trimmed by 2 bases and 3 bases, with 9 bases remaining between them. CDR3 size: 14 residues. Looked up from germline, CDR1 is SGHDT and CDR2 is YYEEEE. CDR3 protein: CASSLRDGYNEQFF. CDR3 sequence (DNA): TGTGCCAGCAGCTTACGGGACGGCTACAATGAGCAGTTCTTC.

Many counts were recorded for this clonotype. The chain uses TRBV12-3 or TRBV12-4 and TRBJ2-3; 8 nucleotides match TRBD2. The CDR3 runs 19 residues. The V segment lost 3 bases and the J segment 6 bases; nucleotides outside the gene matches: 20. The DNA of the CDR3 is TGTGCCAGCAGTTTTGGATTTGTAGGAGCGGGGGCCACGGTGGATACGCAGTATTTT. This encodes CASSFGFVGAGATVDTQYF.

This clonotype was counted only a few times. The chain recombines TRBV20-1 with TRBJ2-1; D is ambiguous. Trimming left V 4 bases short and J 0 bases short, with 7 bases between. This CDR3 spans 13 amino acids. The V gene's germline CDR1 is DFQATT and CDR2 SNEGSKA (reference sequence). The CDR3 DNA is TGCAGTGCTACCTGGAGCTCCTACAATGAGCAGTTCTTC. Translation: CSATWSSYNEQFF.

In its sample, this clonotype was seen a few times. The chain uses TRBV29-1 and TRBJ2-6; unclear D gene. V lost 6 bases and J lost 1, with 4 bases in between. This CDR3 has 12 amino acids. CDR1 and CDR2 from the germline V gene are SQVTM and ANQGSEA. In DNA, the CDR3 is TGCAGCGTCCGGTCTGGGGCCAACGTCCTGACTTTC. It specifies CSVRSGANVLTF.

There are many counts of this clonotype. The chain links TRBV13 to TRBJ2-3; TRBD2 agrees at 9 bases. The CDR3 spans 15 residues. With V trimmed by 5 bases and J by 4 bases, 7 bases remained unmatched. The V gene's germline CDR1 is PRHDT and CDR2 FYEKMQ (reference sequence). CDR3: CASSLSGGGSDTQYF. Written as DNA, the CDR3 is TGTGCCAGCAGCCTTAGCGGGGGAGGATCAGATACGCAGTATTTT.

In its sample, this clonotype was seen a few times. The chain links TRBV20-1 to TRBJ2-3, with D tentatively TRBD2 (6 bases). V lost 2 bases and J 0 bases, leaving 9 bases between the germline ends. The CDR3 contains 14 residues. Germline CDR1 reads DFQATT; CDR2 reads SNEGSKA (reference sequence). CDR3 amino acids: CSARSSASTDTQYF. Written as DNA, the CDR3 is TGCAGTGCTAGATCTAGCGCGAGCACAGATACGCAGTATTTT.

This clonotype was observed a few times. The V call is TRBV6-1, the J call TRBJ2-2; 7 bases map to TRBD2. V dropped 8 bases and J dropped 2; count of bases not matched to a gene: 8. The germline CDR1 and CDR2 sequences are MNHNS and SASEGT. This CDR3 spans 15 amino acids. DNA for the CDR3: TGTGCCAGCCCCCTAGGGGAGGGAAACACCGGGGAGCTGTTTTTT. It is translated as CASPLGEGNTGELFF.